This is a list of T cell receptor beta chains from one sample in a study of blood T cell repertoires in COVID-19. Method: immunoSEQ multiplex PCR; TCRdb's copy keeps in-frame clones and lacks some. The table includes roughly 250,000 clones, roughly 80% detected once. The sequenced material came from peripheral blood. These receptor sequences come from a man aged 50-60 years with active or convalescent COVID-19. CDR3s include the opening cysteine and the closing phenylalanine or tryptophan. The D gene is left open where the match is weak. Clone size appears in some rows only: once, few, many, or a class for an expanded clone.

CDR3 protein | D gene | clone size | J gene | V gene
CASSLQGFVGYTF | TRBD1 | . | TRBJ1-2 | TRBV12-3/TRBV12-4
CAISDGSSGNTIYF | . | . | TRBJ1-3 | TRBV10-3
CASSEPGGLEQYF | TRBD1 | . | TRBJ2-7 | TRBV5-6
CASSHSGGATGELFF | TRBD2 | once | TRBJ2-2 | TRBV5-4
CARGASMYNEQFF | . | . | TRBJ2-1 | TRBV30
CASSWQGGTEAFF | TRBD1 | . | TRBJ1-1 | TRBV6-5
CASSLVAGGTDTQYF | TRBD2 | . | TRBJ2-3 | TRBV5-1
CASSPLRRGPNTGELFF | . | . | TRBJ2-2 | TRBV18
CSANRATNEKLFF | . | . | TRBJ1-4 | TRBV29-1
CASSLIVGATDTQYF | . | . | TRBJ2-3 | TRBV5-6
CASSEGRIDTGELFF | . | . | TRBJ2-2 | TRBV2
CASSEAEGFRNEQFF | . | . | TRBJ2-1 | TRBV2
CASSLAGRSTGELFF | . | . | TRBJ2-2 | TRBV5-4
CASSPDRGNIQYF | TRBD1 | . | TRBJ2-4 | TRBV3-1/TRBV3-2
CASSQSETSGGGTDTQYF | TRBD2 | . | TRBJ2-3 | TRBV23-1
CASSRPGTYEAFF | . | . | TRBJ1-1 | TRBV4-2
CASSPTRGANSDGYTF | . | . | TRBJ1-2 | TRBV2
CASSLHLATGTGGYTF | . | . | TRBJ1-2 | TRBV7-9
CASSTPGGGAKQYF | TRBD2 | few | TRBJ2-7 | TRBV6-5
CATSPRRGTEAFF | . | . | TRBJ1-1 | TRBV15
CAVRELSYNEQFF | . | many | TRBJ2-1 | TRBV6-5
CASYKTGDYGYTF | . | . | TRBJ1-2 | TRBV28